This record concerns one T cell receptor beta chain sequence. Per the original data handling: Amplified reference gene primers provided the basis for estimating nucleated cell counts. Profiling relied on immunoSEQ multiplex PCR, and the TCRdb table lists in-frame clones only, not all of them. From that table come the V and J calls and clone size; the DNA was used to work out D and trimming. The table has about 370,000 clones, 70% to 90% seen once; the top ten hold around 3%. The germline V and J ends were trimmed by 1 base and 8 bases, with 11 bases remaining between them. In germline, CDR1 is SGHDN, CDR2 FVKESK. CDR3 length equals 13 residues. This entry comes from a study of blood T cell repertoires in COVID-19.

The sample comprised peripheral blood. This receptor was taken from a woman aged 30 to 39 with COVID-19, enrolled during active disease. V usage is TRBV14 and J usage is TRBJ1-2; tentative D call: TRBD1 (6 bases). The DNA of the CDR3 is TGTGCCAGCAGCCAAGTCGCGGGGGGCGGCTACACCTTC. Translation: CASSQVAGGGYTF.